This is a list of T cell receptor beta chains from one sample in a study of human T cells and chemical hapten exposure. TCRdb independently ran MiXCR on the RACE reads; one entry per CDR3 protein. The sample lists approximately 72,000 distinct CDR3 sequences; approximately 12% were seen once. The material sequenced was whole blood, taken in connection with sensitization to the hapten diphenylcyclopropenone (DPC). These receptors were collected from a woman between 45 and 65 years old with alopecia areata. Some clones in this sample may be carry-over from other donors' samples. The CDR3 runs from the conserved cysteine through the conserved F or W. The D gene is left open where the match is weak. Clone size appears in some rows only: once, few, many, or a class for an expanded clone.

J,D,size,V,CDR3,DNA
TRBJ1-6,TRBD1,-,TRBV19,CASHDRGNSPLHF,TGTGCCAGCCACGACAGGGGAAATTCACCCCTCCACTTT
TRBJ1-1,-,many,TRBV5-1,CASSLAIGNEAFF,TGCGCCAGCAGCTTGGCCATCGGAAATGAAGCTTTCTTT
TRBJ1-4,TRBD1,-,TRBV2,CASCPSTGDNEKLFF,TGTGCCAGCTGCCCTTCGACAGGGGATAATGAAAAACTGTTTTTT
TRBJ2-1,-,many,TRBV20-1,CSARGVAGKVDEQFF,TGCAGTGCTAGGGGGGTGGCAGGGAAGGTCGATGAGCAGTTCTTC
TRBJ2-7,-,many,TRBV7-2,CASSEGPIYEQYF,TGTGCCAGCAGCGAGGGACCGATCTACGAGCAGTACTTC
TRBJ2-7,-,many,TRBV28,CASSLYGLEQYF,TGTGCCAGCAGTTTATACGGACTCGAGCAGTACTTC
TRBJ1-5,-,many,TRBV12-3/TRBV12-4,CASRNSVYSNQPQHF,TGTGCCAGCCGTAACTCGGTCTATAGCAATCAGCCCCAGCATTTT
TRBJ2-7,-,-,TRBV20-1,CSASVQGPYEQYF,TGCAGTGCTAGTGTTCAGGGGCCCTACGAGCAGTACTTC
TRBJ2-6,-,few,TRBV7-2,CASSKEGTGANVLTF,TGTGCCAGCAGCAAAGAGGGGACCGGGGCCAACGTCCTGACTTTC
TRBJ1-1,-,many,TRBV6-5,CASSAGTAMNTEAFF,TGTGCCAGCAGTGCCGGGACGGCCATGAACACTGAAGCTTTCTTT
TRBJ2-7,-,-,TRBV6-5,CASSVRESYEQYF,TGTGCCAGCAGTGTGAGGGAGTCCTACGAGCAGTACTTC
TRBJ2-1,-,few,TRBV11-2,CASSRDSGGNEQFF,TGTGCCAGCAGCCGCGACAGCGGCGGCAATGAGCAGTTCTTC
TRBJ1-1,-,many,TRBV20-1,CSAQFGGRMNTEAFF,TGCAGTGCCCAATTTGGGGGGCGTATGAACACTGAAGCTTTCTTT
TRBJ2-5,TRBD1,many,TRBV12-3/TRBV12-4,CASSLGGQPETPQYF,TGTGCCAGCAGTTTAGGGGGACAGCCCGAAACGCCCCAGTACTTC
TRBJ1-5,-,many,TRBV6-4,CASSDFAGQPQHF,TGTGCCAGCAGTGACTTCGCCGGTCAGCCCCAGCATTTT
TRBJ1-1,-,many,TRBV29-1,CSGGMRRNTEAFF,TGCAGCGGGGGGATGCGTCGAAACACTGAAGCTTTCTTT
TRBJ2-5,-,many,TRBV11-2,CASSLSGSIETQYF,TGTGCCAGCAGCTTATCCGGGAGTATTGAGACCCAGTACTTC
TRBJ2-7,-,few,TRBV5-1,CASSSGPSYEQYF,TGCGCCAGCAGCTCCGGACCTTCCTACGAGCAGTACTTC
TRBJ1-5,TRBD1,-,TRBV28,CASSSLTGSNQPQHF,TGTGCCAGCAGTTCCTTGACAGGGTCCAATCAGCCCCAGCATTTT
TRBJ2-7,-,many,TRBV6-5,CASSYNPVSKLDF,TGTGCCAGCAGTTACAACCCGGTCAGTAAGTTGGACTTC
TRBJ1-5,-,many,TRBV27,CASRNAGGTNQPQHF,TGTGCCAGCAGGAATGCGGGGGGGACAAATCAGCCCCAGCATTTT
TRBJ2-7,-,once,TRBV20-1,CSATKYEQYF,TGCAGTGCTACCAAGTACGAGCAGTACTTC
TRBJ2-1,-,-,TRBV2,CASSEEAGSYNEQFF,TGTGCCAGCAGTGAAGAGGCGGGTAGCTACAATGAGCAGTTCTTC
TRBJ1-5,-,few,TRBV6-2/TRBV6-3,CASSLTFRGGGNQPQHF,TGTGCCAGCAGCCTCACTTTCAGGGGAGGAGGCAATCAGCCCCAGCATTTT
TRBJ1-2,-,-,TRBV6-5,CASFPGGARGYTF,TGTGCCAGCTTTCCGGGTGGGGCGAGAGGCTACACCTTC
TRBJ1-2,-,many,TRBV27,CASSLRPVRHARSYGYTF,TGTGCCAGCAGTTTGCGCCCCGTGCGACACGCCCGTAGCTATGGCTACACCTTC
TRBJ2-2,-,many,TRBV20-1,CSAPRQVGGELFF,TGCAGTGCTCCCCGACAGGTCGGCGGGGAGCTGTTTTTT
TRBJ2-7,-,-,TRBV6-5,CASRFGSSYEQYF,TGTGCCAGCAGATTCGGGTCTTCCTACGAGCAGTACTTC
TRBJ2-1,TRBD2,many,TRBV18,CASSPLGTSGGSDEQFF,TGTGCCAGCTCACCACTTGGGACTAGCGGGGGTAGCGATGAGCAGTTCTTC
TRBJ1-1,TRBD1,few,TRBV7-2,CASSSQEGQGPRDF,TGTGCCAGCAGCTCTCAAGAGGGACAGGGGCCCCGAGACTTT
TRBJ2-3,TRBD2,few,TRBV7-9,CASRLAGDEAGTDTQYF,TGTGCCAGCCGGCTAGCGGGAGATGAAGCGGGCACAGATACGCAGTATTTT
TRBJ1-5,-,few,TRBV6-6,CASRLDSNQPQHF,TGTGCCAGCAGACTAGATAGCAATCAGCCCCAGCATTTT
TRBJ1-1,-,many,TRBV18,CASSPPSQGRISTEAFF,TGTGCCAGCTCACCACCGTCCCAGGGGCGGATTTCCACTGAAGCTTTCTTT
TRBJ1-1,-,few,TRBV6-2/TRBV6-3,CASTHSKVGVPEAFF,TGTGCCAGCACCCACAGTAAAGTAGGGGTACCTGAAGCTTTCTTT
TRBJ2-5,TRBD2,many,TRBV9,CASSWGLAQETQYF,TGTGCCAGCAGCTGGGGACTAGCCCAAGAGACCCAGTACTTC
TRBJ1-6,-,once,TRBV28,CASRRQTNSPLHF,TGTGCCAGCAGACGACAGACCAATTCACCCCTCCACTTT
TRBJ2-7,-,once,TRBV5-1,CASSLPGRDYEQYF,TGCGCCAGCAGCCTCCCCGGCCGGGATTACGAGCAGTACTTC
TRBJ2-7,-,-,TRBV29-1,CSGVVGYEQYF,TGCAGCGGGGTCGTAGGGTACGAGCAGTACTTC
TRBJ1-2,TRBD1,many,TRBV6-1,CASRTGPNYGYTF,TGTGCCAGCAGGACAGGGCCTAACTATGGCTACACCTTC
TRBJ1-6,TRBD1,many,TRBV6-2/TRBV6-3,CASSWGQSNSPLHF,TGTGCCAGCAGTTGGGGACAGTCGAATTCACCCCTCCACTTT
TRBJ2-7,-,few,TRBV12-3/TRBV12-4,CASSPLRVSSYEQYF,TGTGCCAGCAGTCCATTGCGGGTCAGCTCCTACGAGCAGTACTTC
TRBJ2-7,TRBD1,-,TRBV23-1,CASSSGTGTFNEQYF,TGCGCCAGCAGCTCCGGGACAGGGACGTTCAACGAGCAGTACTTC
TRBJ1-5,-,many,TRBV5-1,CASRPRWGSNQPQHF,TGCGCCAGCAGACCCAGATGGGGGAGCAATCAGCCCCAGCATTTT
TRBJ1-1,-,many,TRBV11-1,CASSLAGDIRGTEAFF,TGTGCCAGCAGCTTAGCGGGGGACATCAGGGGAACTGAAGCTTTCTTT
TRBJ2-5,-,many,TRBV7-2,CASSHSVMVQETQYF,TGTGCCAGCAGCCATAGCGTGATGGTGCAGGAGACCCAGTACTTC
TRBJ1-2,-,-,TRBV4-1,CASSPQGADYGYTF,TGCGCCAGCAGCCCCCAGGGTGCTGACTATGGCTACACCTTC